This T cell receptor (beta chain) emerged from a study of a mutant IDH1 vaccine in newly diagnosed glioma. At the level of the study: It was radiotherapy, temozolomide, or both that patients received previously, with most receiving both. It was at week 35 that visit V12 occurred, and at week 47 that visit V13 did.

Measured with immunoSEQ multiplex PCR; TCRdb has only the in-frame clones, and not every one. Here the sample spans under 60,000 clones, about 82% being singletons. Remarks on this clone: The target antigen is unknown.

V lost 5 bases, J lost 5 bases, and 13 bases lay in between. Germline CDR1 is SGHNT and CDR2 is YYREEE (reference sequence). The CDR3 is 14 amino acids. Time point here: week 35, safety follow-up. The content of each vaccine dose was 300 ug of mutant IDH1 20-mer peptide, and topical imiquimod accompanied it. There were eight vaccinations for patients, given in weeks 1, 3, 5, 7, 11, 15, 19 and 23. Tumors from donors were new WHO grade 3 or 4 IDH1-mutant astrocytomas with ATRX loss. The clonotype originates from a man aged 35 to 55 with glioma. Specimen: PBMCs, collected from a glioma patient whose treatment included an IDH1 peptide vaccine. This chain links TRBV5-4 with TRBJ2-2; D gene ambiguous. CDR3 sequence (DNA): TGTGCCAGCAGACCCGTCCAAGGAACCGGGGAGCTGTTTTTT. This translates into CASRPVQGTGELFF.